In this sample, the clone carrying this T cell receptor beta chain turned up a few times. This record belongs to a study of T-cell memory formation after mild COVID-19. This CDR3 is 11 amino acids long. The germline gives CDR1 SQVTM, CDR2 ANQGSEA. Trimming left V 4 bases short and J 4 bases short, with 8 bases between. Using constant-segment primers, 5'RACE produced TCR alpha and TCR beta cDNA libraries carrying sample barcodes and UMIs. TCRdb analysed the 5' RACE reads with MiXCR anew, one entry per CDR3 protein. The table includes some 150,000 distinct CDR3 sequences, roughly 6.3% detected once. Sequencing input: PBMCs or a T cell subset sorted from them (not recorded which). The sequence was collected from an adult woman who had mild COVID-19 (a few samples of this study predate the infection). Cell type and time point are not known. The gene calls are TRBV29-1 and TRBJ2-7; the D call may be TRBD1 or TRBD2 (5 bases each). CDR3 loop: CSVGGIYEQYF. CDR3 coding DNA: TGCAGCGTTGGGGGGATATACGAGCAGTACTTC.